The following is a TCR beta chain sequence with its context. The entry originates in a study of PD-L1 blockade in urothelial cancer. Some clones are missing from TCRdb's copy, which holds only in-frame ones; the method was immunoSEQ multiplex PCR. Here the sample spans just under 30,000 clones, 80% to 90% being singletons. The ends were cut back, 0 bases at V and 6 bases at J, with 17 bases in the middle. In germline, CDR1 is MNHEY, CDR2 SVGAGI. The CDR3 runs 16 residues. The origin of this receptor is a man between 50 and 59 years old with urothelial cancer. V usage is TRBV6-5 and J usage is TRBJ1-1; D gene unclear. The sequenced sample was PBMCs, obtained around atezolizumab (anti-PD-L1) treatment. CDR3 loop: CASSYSKGQRVAEAFF. The CDR3 region has the DNA TGTGCCAGCAGTTACTCGAAAGGCCAACGGGTCGCTGAAGCTTTCTTT.